This is a list of T cell receptor beta chains from one sample in a study of CD8 T cells in Susac syndrome. TCRdb itself ran the immunoSEQ multiplex PCR reads through MiXCR, one entry per CDR3 protein. The sample yields 110,000 to 150,000 distinct CDR3 sequences, approximately 95% seen once. Sequenced input: CD8+ T cells from PBMCs. The receptors originated from a human donor in good health. Each CDR3 is given with its conserved first and last residue. The D gene is left open where the match is weak. Size tells how often a clone was seen (once, few, many) or the class of an expanded clone, and some rows leave it out.

>.|TRBJ2-1|.|TRBV7-8
CASEEGLDNEQFF
TGTGCCAGCGAGGAGGGCCTCGACAATGAGCAGTTCTTC
>.|TRBJ2-1|.|TRBV27
CASSFGGGFNEQFF
TGTGCCAGCAGTTTTGGTGGAGGCTTCAATGAGCAGTTCTTC
>once|TRBJ2-1|.|TRBV20-1
CSARDMTDYNEQFF
TGCAGTGCTAGAGATATGACAGACTACAATGAGCAGTTCTTC
>.|TRBJ2-2|.|TRBV13
CASSSLGTTGELFF
TGTGCCAGCAGCTCCCTGGGAACCACCGGGGAGCTGTTTTTT
>.|TRBJ1-1|.|TRBV24-1
CATSDWRNTEAFF
TGTGCCACCAGTGATTGGAGGAACACTGAAGCTTTCTTT
>.|TRBJ2-1|TRBD2|TRBV20-1
CSATDPGLAGVGNEQFF
TGCAGTGCTACAGATCCGGGACTAGCGGGAGTCGGCAATGAGCAGTTCTTC
>.|TRBJ2-7|.|TRBV9
CASSEGHGGIYEQYF
TGTGCCAGCAGCGAAGGGCACGGAGGCATCTACGAGCAGTACTTC
>.|TRBJ2-2|TRBD2|TRBV20-1
CSANVAGGTGELFF
TGCAGTGCCAACGTAGCGGGAGGAACCGGGGAGCTGTTTTTT
>.|TRBJ2-3|TRBD1|TRBV27
CASRPGQGTDTQYF
TGTGCCAGCAGACCGGGACAGGGCACAGATACGCAGTATTTT
>.|TRBJ2-7|.|TRBV28
CASSSLSTGDGYEQYF
TGTGCCAGCAGTTCCCTCTCGACGGGGGATGGCTACGAGCAGTACTTC
>.|TRBJ2-1|TRBD2|TRBV2
CASRETSGTYNEQFF
TGTGCCAGCAGGGAGACTAGCGGGACCTACAATGAGCAGTTCTTC
>.|TRBJ2-3|TRBD1|TRBV5-1
CASSLETGLTDTQYF
TGCGCCAGCAGCTTGGAGACAGGGCTTACAGATACGCAGTATTTT
>once|TRBJ2-1|TRBD2|TRBV29-1
CSVFWEAGAVEQFF
TGCAGCGTTTTCTGGGAAGCGGGGGCGGTCGAGCAGTTCTTC
>.|TRBJ1-2|.|TRBV30
CAWSVGLDNYGYTF
TGTGCCTGGAGTGTCGGACTAGATAACTATGGCTACACCTTC
>.|TRBJ2-2|.|TRBV29-1
CSVLGNTGELFF
TGCAGCGTTCTGGGCAACACCGGGGAGCTGTTTTTT
>.|TRBJ2-7|.|TRBV29-1
CSVEGNNREQYF
TGCAGCGTTGAAGGGAACAACCGCGAGCAGTACTTC
>.|TRBJ1-2|.|TRBV27
CASRRGGSGYTF
TGTGCCAGCCGCAGGGGAGGAAGTGGCTACACCTTC
>.|TRBJ2-7|TRBD2|TRBV4-1
CASSLLAEKAYEQYF
TGCGCCAGCAGCCTACTAGCGGAGAAGGCTTACGAGCAGTACTTC
>.|TRBJ2-3|TRBD2|TRBV27
CASSWSGSRTDTQYF
TGTGCCAGCAGTTGGAGCGGGAGCCGCACAGATACGCAGTATTTT
>.|TRBJ1-1|TRBD1|TRBV6-6
CATLTGLTEAFF
TGTGCCACCCTGACAGGGTTGACTGAAGCTTTCTTT
>.|TRBJ1-1|.|TRBV13
CASSPYTGNTEAFF
TGTGCCAGCAGCCCGTACACAGGGAACACTGAAGCTTTCTTT
>.|TRBJ2-5|.|TRBV15
CATSRDPSLPIWETQYF
TGTGCCACCAGCAGAGACCCATCCCTACCTATATGGGAGACCCAGTACTTC
>once|TRBJ2-7|.|TRBV20-1
CSAREGSIEQYF
TGCAGTGCTAGGGAGGGGTCTATCGAGCAGTACTTC
>.|TRBJ2-5|.|TRBV27
CASSLTPDSHQETQYF
TGTGCCAGCAGTTTAACGCCCGACAGTCACCAAGAGACCCAGTACTTC
>once|TRBJ2-7|.|TRBV27
CASSLSLPMGSYEQYF
TGTGCCAGCAGTTTATCCCTCCCTATGGGATCCTACGAGCAGTACTTC
>.|TRBJ2-3|.|TRBV27
CASSLSSTDTQYF
TGTGCCAGCAGTTTATCCAGCACAGATACGCAGTATTTT
>.|TRBJ2-7|.|TRBV20-1
CGGLLLGEQYF
TGCGGCGGGCTCTTACTGGGCGAGCAGTACTTC
>.|TRBJ2-1|TRBD2|TRBV7-9
CASSPQTSGRNNEQFF
TGTGCCAGCAGCCCCCAAACTAGCGGGAGGAACAATGAGCAGTTCTTC
>.|TRBJ1-5|.|TRBV27
CASSSTNQPQHF
TGTGCCAGCAGTTCGACAAATCAGCCCCAGCATTTT
>.|TRBJ2-7|TRBD2|TRBV7-9
CASSSTSGSPYEQYF
TGTGCCAGCAGCAGCACTAGCGGGAGTCCGTACGAGCAGTACTTC